This entry describes one T cell receptor beta chain. Its antigen is unknown. The data belong to a study of identical twins. Study-wide points: When twins shared out-of-frame alpha sequences, those sequences had excess low generation probability.

Each CDR3 protein is one row after TCRdb ran MiXCR on the 5' RACE reads. The table shows fewer than 250,000 distinct CDR3 sequences, with 15% to 20% occurring only once. Germline-derived CDR1 and CDR2 are SQVTM and ANQGSEA. V lost 3 bases, J lost 2 bases, and 14 bases lay in between. This CDR3 has 14 amino acids. These data were also reused for a study on T cells expressing NK-cell markers.

V gene TRBV29-1 combines with J gene TRBJ2-7; tentatively, D is TRBD2 (5 bases). The origin of this receptor is a woman aged 18-29 years in good health. The sample taken for sequencing was CD8+ T cells sorted from blood. CDR3 protein: CSVDTVGEAYEQYF. CDR3 DNA sequence: TGCAGCGTTGATACGGTGGGAGAAGCCTACGAGCAGTACTTC.